This TCR beta chain emerged from a study of blood T cells in healthy people across ages. The second PCR ran roughly 7 to 12 cycles with a sample-barcoded 5' primer and J-beta primers. A single record per CDR3 protein comes from TCRdb applying MiXCR to the 5' RACE reads. The sample has roughly 500,000 distinct CDR3 sequences, 25% to 30% seen once. This clonotype was recorded many times. Germline CDR1 MGHRA, CDR2 YSYEKL. With 4 bases clipped from V and 0 bases from J, the junction kept 11 bases outside the gene matches. The CDR3 totals 19 residues. The chain joins TRBV4-1 to TRBJ1-6; 8 nucleotides line up with TRBD1. Sample: blood. The sequence came from a woman in her seventies in good health. The chain's CDR3 is CASSPFYDRGSSYNSPLHF. In DNA, the CDR3 is TGCGCCAGCAGCCCCTTCTACGACAGGGGTAGCTCCTATAATTCACCCCTCCACTTT.